This T cell receptor beta chain emerged from a study of CXCR3-negative and CXCR3-positive naive CD8 T cells. Naivety in CD8+ T cells corresponded to a CD45RO-CCR7+CD27+CD95- phenotype. Libraries of TRB cDNA were made by 5' RACE and carried UMIs. TCRdb re-called the 5' RACE reads; one entry per CDR3 protein, DNA not given. The sample features 100,000 to 150,000 distinct CDR3 sequences, with 0.29% in its top ten. Germline loops: CDR1 LNHNV, CDR2 YYDKDF (reference sequence). This CDR3 has 14 amino acids. The origin of this receptor is a human donor in good health. Some clones in this sample may be carry-over from other donors' samples. The chain links TRBV15 to TRBJ2-5; TCRdb indicates TRBD1, and absent DNA this call remains unverified. Specimen: naive CXCR3- CD8+ T cells from blood. Described subset: CD45RO-CCR7+CD27+CD95- naive CD8+ T cells lacking CXCR3 (TNR3-). The CDR3 protein is CATSRAGSGETQYF.